The text below deals with one T cell receptor beta chain. The antigen remains undetermined. Naive CD8 populations comprised CD45RO-negative cells positively selected for CCR7, excluding terminally differentiated effector memory CD45RA+ cells. Participating donors were healthy, HIV-negative adults free of recent acute infections or vaccinations. Among the donors, all were Caucasian adults who lived in Nashville, Tennessee. CDR1 and CDR2 (germline): SGHAT, FQNNGV. The trim removed 4 bases at V and 6 bases at J, leaving 4 bases unmatched. This CDR3 has 15 amino acids. The data are from a study of shared clonotypes between healthy human individuals. Findings and caveats of the study: Approximately 5% was the fraction of naive CD4 clonotypes found shared across a few donors.

Authors' methods: Filtering differed because ImmunoSEQ produced junction-only sequences that carried no quality scores. Profiled with immunoSEQ multiplex PCR; TCRdb holds only in-frame clones, not every one. V and J calls and clone size are as listed in that table; D and trimming were resolved from the DNA. Here the sample spans roughly 2.1 million clones, 93% being singletons. Source material: naive CD8+ T cells from PBMCs. The clonotype comes from a man between 18 and 35 years old in good health. Some clones in this sample may be carry-over from other donors' samples. The chain is built from TRBV11-2 and TRBJ2-1, with 12 nucleotides matching TRBD2. CDR3 in amino acids: CASSSTSGSFNEQFF. The DNA of the CDR3 is TGTGCCAGCAGCTCGACTAGCGGGAGCTTCAATGAGCAGTTCTTC.